One sample yielded the 14 T cell receptor beta chains listed below, sequenced in a study of memory CD4+ T cells and cytomegalovirus serostatus. Single viable CD3+CD4+CD8-CD45RO+ cells were sorted as the memory CD4+ T cells. Assay used: immunoSEQ multiplex PCR; TCRdb lists only in-frame clones, some missing. Of about 39,000 clones listed, roughly 78% are singletons. Input material: memory CD4+ T cells from blood. The source is an adult in good health and CMV-seronegative.

CDR3 residues: CASSYFWTANTGELFF. The CDR3 DNA reads TGTGCCAGCAGCTACTTTTGGACTGCGAACACCGGGGAGCTGTTTTTT. The chain has TRBV5-4 and TRBJ2-2; D is possibly TRBD2 (5 bases). CDR3 length: 16 residues. Germline-derived CDR1 and CDR2 are SGHNT and YYREEE (reference sequence). The germline V and J ends were trimmed by 3 bases and 0 bases, with 12 bases remaining between them.

The genes are TRBV13 and TRBJ1-2; possibly TRBD1 for D (5 bases). The germline V and J ends were trimmed by 5 bases and 4 bases, with 14 bases remaining between them. In germline, CDR1 is PRHDT, CDR2 FYEKMQ (reference sequence). CDR3 length equals 14 residues. CDR3 in amino acids: CASSPGRESYGYTF. The CDR3 DNA sequence: TGTGCCAGCAGCCCGGGACGTGAGAGCTATGGCTACACCTTC.

This rearrangement joins TRBV6-6 to TRBJ1-5; 7 bases align to TRBD1. The CDR3 is made up of 15 amino acids. The trim removed 5 bases at V and 3 bases at J, leaving 7 bases unmatched. Germline CDR1 and CDR2: MNHNY and SVGAGI (reference sequence). DNA of the CDR3: TGTGCCAGCAGTGACCCGGGACAGTCCAATCAGCCCCAGCATTTT. This sequence encodes CASSDPGQSNQPQHF.

The J gene is TRBJ2-7, the V gene TRBV6-1; maybe TRBD1 (6 bases). This CDR3 has 15 residues. Germline loops: CDR1 MNHNS, CDR2 SASEGT. V lost 1 base and J 2 bases, leaving 12 bases between the germline ends. This CDR3 is CASSEETGITYEQYF. The CDR3, as DNA: TGTGCCAGCAGTGAAGAGACAGGAATTACCTACGAGCAGTACTTC.

This clone occurred a few times. The V and J genes are TRBV14 and TRBJ1-1; D is unclear. The CDR3 has 12 residues. V shed 3 bases and J shed 3 bases, with 5 bases lying between them. CDR1 is SGHDN and CDR2 is FVKESK in the germline V gene. CDR3: CASSQYYTEAFF. The CDR3 DNA reads TGTGCCAGCAGCCAGTATTACACTGAAGCTTTCTTT.

The V gene is TRBV6-6, the J gene TRBJ1-6; D is undetermined. The CDR3 is made up of 15 amino acids. The V end lost 5 bases, the J end lost 6 bases, and 14 bases lay between the germline ends. Germline V gives CDR1 MNHNY, CDR2 SVGAGI (reference sequence). CDR3 protein: CASSPQNTGNSPLHF. CDR3 coding DNA: TGTGCCAGCAGTCCCCAAAACACCGGTAATTCACCCCTCCACTTT.

About this clone itself: One junction end disagrees with the germline gene, perhaps due to a read error. This rearrangement joins TRBV5-1 to TRBJ2-7; tentative D call: TRBD2 (7 bases). Germline V lookup: CDR1 SGHRS, CDR2 YFSETQ. This CDR3 has 15 amino acids. CDR3 DNA: TGCGCCAGCAGCTTGAAGGGGGGGGACTCCCACGAGCAGTACTTC. Its translation is CASSLKGGDSHEQYF.

This clone was recorded a few times. The chain uses TRBV25-1 and TRBJ1-1; the D is unclear. The germline V gene encodes CDR1 MGHDK and CDR2 SYGVNS. The ends were cut back, 6 bases at V and 1 base at J, with 9 bases in the middle. The CDR3 runs 13 residues. For the CDR3, the DNA is TGTGCCAGCAGGGACGCAGCGAACACTGAAGCTTTCTTT. This codes for CASRDAANTEAFF. The full variable domain, in which reference TRBV25-1 and TRBJ1-1 provide the parts outside the CDR3, is EADIYQTPRYLVIGTGKKITLECSQTMGHDKMYWYQQDPGMELHLIHYSYGVNSTEKGDLSSESTVSRIRTEHFPLTLESARPSHTSQYLCASRDAANTEAFFGQGTRLTVV.

The chain has TRBV12-5 and TRBJ1-2; 8 bases are a match to TRBD1. J was trimmed by 8 bases and V by 6 bases; bases with no gene match: 11. The CDR3 has 14 residues. The germline V gene encodes CDR1 LGHNT and CDR2 FRNRAP. CDR3 nucleotide sequence: TGTGCTAGTGGATCCATGGACAGGGCTGGAGGCTACACCTTC. It encodes CASGSMDRAGGYTF.

CDR3 protein: CASSLRGRAGELFF. CDR3 in DNA: TGTGCCAGCAGCTTACGGGGGCGGGCCGGGGAGCTGTTTTTT. V and J are TRBV7-8 and TRBJ2-2; the D call may be TRBD1 or TRBD2 (6 bases each). V was clipped by 2 bases and J by 6 bases, with 10 bases between them. Germline V gene data show CDR1 as SGHVS and CDR2 as FQNEAQ. The CDR3 is made up of 14 amino acids.

This clone was seen just once. This chain uses TRBV4-2 with TRBJ2-6; 9 bases align to TRBD2. Trimming removed 1 base from V and 0 bases from J; junction bases left unmatched: 7. This CDR3 region has 19 residues. The germline gives CDR1 LGHNA, CDR2 YNFKEQ. CDR3 loop: CASSQVGGGGGSGANVLTF. CDR3 bases: TGTGCCAGCAGCCAAGTTGGAGGCGGGGGGGGCTCTGGGGCCAACGTCCTGACTTTC.

This clone was seen a single time. This sequence joins TRBV27 and TRBJ1-2; TRBD1 matches at 7 bases. The V segment lost 2 bases and the J segment 8 bases; nucleotides outside the gene matches: 8. This CDR3 contains 14 residues. Per germline, CDR1 MNHEY and CDR2 SMNVEV (reference sequence). This chain's CDR3 is CASSLASQGVGYTF. The CDR3 DNA reads as TGTGCCAGCAGTTTAGCCTCTCAGGGGGTAGGCTACACCTTC.

The rearrangement uses TRBV5-1 and TRBJ2-3; TRBD1 matches at 8 bases. The CDR3 loop spans 15 amino acids. The V segment lost 7 bases and the J segment 1 base; nucleotides outside the gene matches: 8. Per the germline V gene, CDR1 is SGHRS and CDR2 is YFSETQ. CDR3 in DNA: TGCGCCAGCGCCCTGGACAGGGTAGGCACAGATACGCAGTATTTT. This sequence encodes CASALDRVGTDTQYF.

CDR3 DNA sequence: TGTGCCAGCAGTTTCGAACAGGGGACCTACGAGCAGTACTTC. It encodes CASSFEQGTYEQYF. The chain couples TRBV28 to TRBJ2-7; 7 bases fit TRBD1. The germline CDR1 and CDR2 sequences are MDHEN and SYDVKM. The CDR3 sequence is 14 residues long. The junction had 4 bases not matched to a gene; V was cut back by 3 bases and J by 2 bases. Using reference TRBV28 and TRBJ2-7 for the parts outside the CDR3, the full variable domain is DVKVTQSSRYLVKRTGEKVFLECVQDMDHENMFWYRQDPGLGLRLIYFSYDVKMKEKGDIPEGYSVSREKKERFSLILESASTNQTSMYLCASSFEQGTYEQYFGPGTRLTVT.